This paragraph reports one TCR beta chain. Its antigen is currently unknown. These data belong to a study of shared clonotypes between healthy human individuals. The study's findings and limits: Sampling covered nothing but blood. Tissue TCR repertoires likely differ from those found in blood.

The germline V gene has CDR1 SEHNR and CDR2 FQNEAQ (reference sequence). The CDR3 runs 16 residues. V was pared by 5 bases and J by 3 bases, with 16 bases between. The table came from immunoSEQ multiplex PCR; TCRdb's copy has only in-frame clones and leaves some out. Here the sample spans a few hundred thousand clones, roughly 91% being singletons. The sequencing sample was made of memory CD8+ T cells sorted from blood. Subset meaning: CD45RO+ cells pooled with CCR7-negative TemRA cells. The TCR was taken from a man between 18 and 35 years old in good health. The rearrangement links TRBV7-9 to TRBJ1-4, with TRBD1 as a possible D gene (6 bases). CDR3 in DNA: TGTGCCAGCAGCCTAATTACGGAGGGGGCTAATGAAAAACTGTTTTTT. Translating gives CASSLITEGANEKLFF.